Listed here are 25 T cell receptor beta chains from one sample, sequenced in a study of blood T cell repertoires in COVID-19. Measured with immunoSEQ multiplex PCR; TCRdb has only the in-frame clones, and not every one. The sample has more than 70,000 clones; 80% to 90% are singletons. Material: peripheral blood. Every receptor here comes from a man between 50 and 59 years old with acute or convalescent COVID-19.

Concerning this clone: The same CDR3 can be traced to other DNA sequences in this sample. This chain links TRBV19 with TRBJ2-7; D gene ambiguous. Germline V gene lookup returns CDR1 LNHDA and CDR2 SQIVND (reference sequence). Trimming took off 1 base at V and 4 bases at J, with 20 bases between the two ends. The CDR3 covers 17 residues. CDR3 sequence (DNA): TGTGCCAGTAGTATAGGAGGCCCCCCAGAGTGCAAGTACGAGCAGTACGTC. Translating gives CASSIGGPPECKYEQYV.

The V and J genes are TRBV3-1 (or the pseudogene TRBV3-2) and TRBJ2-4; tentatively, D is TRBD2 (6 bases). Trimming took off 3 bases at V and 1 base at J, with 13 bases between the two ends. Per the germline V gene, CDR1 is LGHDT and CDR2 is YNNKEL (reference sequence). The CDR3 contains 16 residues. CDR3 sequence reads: CASSQPGGSAKNIQYF. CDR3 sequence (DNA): TGTGCCAGCAGCCAGCCTGGGGGGAGTGCCAAAAACATTCAGTACTTC.

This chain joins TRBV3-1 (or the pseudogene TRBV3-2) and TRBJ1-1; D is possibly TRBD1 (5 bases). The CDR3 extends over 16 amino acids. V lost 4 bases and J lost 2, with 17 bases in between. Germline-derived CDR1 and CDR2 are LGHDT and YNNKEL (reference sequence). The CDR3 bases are TGTGCCAGCAGCCCCGGACACGGGCAAGCAAACACTGAAGCTTTCTTT. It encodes CASSPGHGQANTEAFF.

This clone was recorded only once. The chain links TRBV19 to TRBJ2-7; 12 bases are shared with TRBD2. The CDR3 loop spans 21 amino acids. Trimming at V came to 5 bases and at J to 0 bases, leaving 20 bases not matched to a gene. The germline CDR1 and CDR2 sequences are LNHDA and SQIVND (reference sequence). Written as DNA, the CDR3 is TGTGCCAGTAGTGCCGGGACAGGCGGGACTAGCGGGCCGAAAGGCTCCTACGAGCAGTACGTC. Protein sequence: CASSAGTGGTSGPKGSYEQYV.

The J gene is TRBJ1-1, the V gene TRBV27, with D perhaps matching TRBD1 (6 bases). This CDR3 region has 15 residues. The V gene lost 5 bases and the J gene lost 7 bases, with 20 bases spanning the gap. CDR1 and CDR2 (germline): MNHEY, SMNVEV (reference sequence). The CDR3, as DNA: TGTGCCAGCAGTCCACCCCCCGGGGGGCCTCGTGAAGCTTTCTTT. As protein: CASSPPPGGPREAFF.

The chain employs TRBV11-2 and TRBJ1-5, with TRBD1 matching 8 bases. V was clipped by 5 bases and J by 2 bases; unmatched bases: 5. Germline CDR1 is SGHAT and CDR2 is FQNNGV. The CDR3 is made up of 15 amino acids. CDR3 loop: CASSVDRVGNQPQHF. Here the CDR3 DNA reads TGTGCCAGCAGCGTGGACAGGGTGGGCAATCAGCCCCAGCATTTT.

CDR3 nucleotides: TGTGCCAGCAGCTTAGATTTAACCGGGGAGCTGTTTTTT. Its protein product is CASSLDLTGELFF. The chain joins TRBV11-2 to TRBJ2-2, with D unclear. Germline V gene sequence: CDR1 SGHAT, CDR2 FQNNGV. V was clipped by 0 bases and J by 5 bases, with 4 bases between them. This CDR3 spans 13 amino acids.

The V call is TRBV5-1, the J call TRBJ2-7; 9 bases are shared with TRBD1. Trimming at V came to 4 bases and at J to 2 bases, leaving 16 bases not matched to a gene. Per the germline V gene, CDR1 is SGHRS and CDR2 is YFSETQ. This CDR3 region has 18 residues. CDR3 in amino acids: CASSRSGQGLPATYEQYF. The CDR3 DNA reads TGCGCCAGCAGCCGAAGCGGACAGGGGCTTCCGGCTACCTACGAGCAGTACTTC.

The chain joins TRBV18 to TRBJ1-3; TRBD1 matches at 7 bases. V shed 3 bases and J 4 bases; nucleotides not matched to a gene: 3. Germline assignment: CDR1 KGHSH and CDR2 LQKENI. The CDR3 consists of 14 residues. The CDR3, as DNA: TGTGCCAGCTCACCGAGACAGGGCGGAAACACCATATATTTT. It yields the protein CASSPRQGGNTIYF.

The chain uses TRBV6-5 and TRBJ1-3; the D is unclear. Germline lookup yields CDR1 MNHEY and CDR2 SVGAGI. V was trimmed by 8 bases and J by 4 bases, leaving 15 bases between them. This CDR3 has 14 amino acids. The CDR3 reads CASRPRTDGNTIYF. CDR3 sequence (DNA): TGTGCCAGCCGGCCCCGTACAGACGGAAACACCATATATTTT.

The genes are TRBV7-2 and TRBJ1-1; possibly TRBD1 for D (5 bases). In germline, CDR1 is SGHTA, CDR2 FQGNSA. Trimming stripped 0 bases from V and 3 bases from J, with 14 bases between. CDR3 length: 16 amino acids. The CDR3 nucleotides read TGTGCCAGCAGCTTAGCGTTCCGGGGGATATACACTGAAGCTTTCTTT. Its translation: CASSLAFRGIYTEAFF.

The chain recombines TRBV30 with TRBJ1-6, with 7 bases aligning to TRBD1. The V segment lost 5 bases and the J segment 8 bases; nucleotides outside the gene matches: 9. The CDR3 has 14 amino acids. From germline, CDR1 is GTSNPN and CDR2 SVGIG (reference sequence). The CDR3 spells CAWERDRIYSPLHF. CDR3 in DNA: TGTGCCTGGGAAAGGGACAGAATTTATTCACCCCTCCACTTT. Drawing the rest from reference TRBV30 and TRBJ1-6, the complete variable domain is SQTIHQWPATLVQPVGSPLSLECTVEGTSNPNLYWYRQAAGRGLQLLFYSVGIGQISSEVPQNLSASRPQDRQFILSSKKLLLSDSGFYLCAWERDRIYSPLHFGNGTRLTVT.

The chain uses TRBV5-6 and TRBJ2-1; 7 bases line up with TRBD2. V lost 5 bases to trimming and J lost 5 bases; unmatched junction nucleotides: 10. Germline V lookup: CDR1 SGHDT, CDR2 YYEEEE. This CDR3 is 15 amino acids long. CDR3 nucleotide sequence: TGTGCCAGCAGTTCCCTAGCGGATCCTGACAATGAGCAGTTCTTC. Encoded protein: CASSSLADPDNEQFF. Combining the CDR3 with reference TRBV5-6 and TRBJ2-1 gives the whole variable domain DAGVTQSPTHLIKTRGQQVTLRCSPKSGHDTVSWYQQALGQGPQFIFQYYEEEERQRGNFPDRFSGHQFPNYSSELNVNALLLGDSALYLCASSSLADPDNEQFFGPGTRLTVL.

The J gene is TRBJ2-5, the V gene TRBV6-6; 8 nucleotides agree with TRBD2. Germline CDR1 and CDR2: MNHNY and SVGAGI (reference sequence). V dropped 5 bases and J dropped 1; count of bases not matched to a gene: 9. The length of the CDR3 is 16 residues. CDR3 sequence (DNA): TGTGCCAGCAGTCGAGTGCGGGCGGGGGGCCAAGAGACCCAGTACTTC. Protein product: CASSRVRAGGQETQYF.

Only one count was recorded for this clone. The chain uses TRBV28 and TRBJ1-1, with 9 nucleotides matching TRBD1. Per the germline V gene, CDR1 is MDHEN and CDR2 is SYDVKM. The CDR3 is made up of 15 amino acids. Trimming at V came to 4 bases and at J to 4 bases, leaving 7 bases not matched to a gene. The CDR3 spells CASSSYRGLGTEAFF. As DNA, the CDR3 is TGTGCCAGCAGTTCCTACAGGGGGCTGGGCACTGAAGCTTTCTTT.

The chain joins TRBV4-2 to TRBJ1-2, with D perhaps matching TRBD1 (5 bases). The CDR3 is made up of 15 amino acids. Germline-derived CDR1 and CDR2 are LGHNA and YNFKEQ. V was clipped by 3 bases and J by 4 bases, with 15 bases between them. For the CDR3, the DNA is TGTGCCAGCAGCCAGGGACGGGGGGGAGGCTATGGCTACACCTTC. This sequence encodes CASSQGRGGGYGYTF.

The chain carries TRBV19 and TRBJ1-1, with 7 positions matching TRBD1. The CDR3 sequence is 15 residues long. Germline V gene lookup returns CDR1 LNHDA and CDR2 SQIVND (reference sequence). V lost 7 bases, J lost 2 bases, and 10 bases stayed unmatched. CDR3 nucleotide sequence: TGTGCCAGTACCAACTGGGGGACAGCTAACACTGAAGCTTTCTTT. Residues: CASTNWGTANTEAFF.

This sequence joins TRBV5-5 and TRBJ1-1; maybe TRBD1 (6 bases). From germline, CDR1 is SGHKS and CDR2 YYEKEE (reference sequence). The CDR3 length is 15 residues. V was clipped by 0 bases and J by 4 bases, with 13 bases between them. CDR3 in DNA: TGTGCCAGCAGCTTGGAATGGGGGCGCAGCACTGAAGCTTTCTTT. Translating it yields CASSLEWGRSTEAFF.

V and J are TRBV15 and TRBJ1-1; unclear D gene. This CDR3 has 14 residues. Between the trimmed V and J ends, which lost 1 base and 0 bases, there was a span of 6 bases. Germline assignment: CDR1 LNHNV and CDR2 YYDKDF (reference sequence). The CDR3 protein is CATSRVQMNTEAFF. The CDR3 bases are TGTGCCACCAGCAGAGTACAGATGAACACTGAAGCTTTCTTT.

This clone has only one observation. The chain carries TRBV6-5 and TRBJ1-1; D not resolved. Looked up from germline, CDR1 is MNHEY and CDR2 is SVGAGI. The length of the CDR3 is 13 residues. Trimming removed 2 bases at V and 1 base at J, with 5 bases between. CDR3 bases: TGTGCCAGCAGTTACCTACGGAACACTGAAGCTTTCTTT. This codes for CASSYLRNTEAFF.

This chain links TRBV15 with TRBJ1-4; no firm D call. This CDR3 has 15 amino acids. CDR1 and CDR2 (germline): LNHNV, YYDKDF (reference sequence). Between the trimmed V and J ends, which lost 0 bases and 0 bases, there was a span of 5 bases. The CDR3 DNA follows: TGTGCCACCAGCAGAGATCGGGCAACTAATGAAAAACTGTTTTTT. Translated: CATSRDRATNEKLFF. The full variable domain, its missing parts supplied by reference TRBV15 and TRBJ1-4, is DAMVIQNPRYQVTQFGKPVTLSCSQTLNHNVMYWYQQKSSQAPKLLFHYYDKDFNNEADTPDNFQSRRPNTSFCFLDIRSPGLGDTAMYLCATSRDRATNEKLFFGSGTQLSVL.

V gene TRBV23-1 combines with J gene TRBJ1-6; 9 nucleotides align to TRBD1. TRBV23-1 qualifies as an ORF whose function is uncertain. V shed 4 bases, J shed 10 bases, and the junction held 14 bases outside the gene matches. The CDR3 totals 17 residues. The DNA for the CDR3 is TGCGCCAGCAGTCTTCTCCGAGTCGGGACAGGGTCCTCACCCCTCCACTTT. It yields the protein CASSLLRVGTGSSPLHF.

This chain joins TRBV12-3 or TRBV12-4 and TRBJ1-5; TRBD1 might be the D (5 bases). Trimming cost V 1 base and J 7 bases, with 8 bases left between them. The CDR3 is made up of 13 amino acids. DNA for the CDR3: TGTGCCAGCAGTTTAGAGGGGCGGCAGCCCCAGCATTTT. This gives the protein CASSLEGRQPQHF.

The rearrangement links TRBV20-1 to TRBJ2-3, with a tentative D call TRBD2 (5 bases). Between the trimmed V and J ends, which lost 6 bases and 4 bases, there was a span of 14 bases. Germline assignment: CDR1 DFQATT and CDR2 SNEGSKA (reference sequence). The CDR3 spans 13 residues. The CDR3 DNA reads TGCAGTGCGAGTGGGCGGGTTCCAGATACGCAGTATTTT. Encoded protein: CSASGRVPDTQYF.

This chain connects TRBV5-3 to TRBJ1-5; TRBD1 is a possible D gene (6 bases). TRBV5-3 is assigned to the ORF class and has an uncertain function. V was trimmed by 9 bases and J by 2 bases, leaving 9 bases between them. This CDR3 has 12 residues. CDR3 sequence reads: CANGQRNQPQHF. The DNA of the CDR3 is TGTGCCAACGGACAGCGCAATCAGCCCCAGCATTTT.